This entry concerns a single T cell receptor (beta chain). These data are taken from a study of blood T cell repertoires in COVID-19. Study-level background: The United States, Italy and Spain supplied acute and convalescent COVID-19 samples.

Original handling: Nucleated cell counts were estimated from reference gene primer amplification. The protocol was immunoSEQ multiplex PCR, while the TCRdb copy is restricted to in-frame clones and leaves out a portion. The V and J calls and the clone size are those of that table, but D and trimming were determined from the DNA. The sample holds about 99,000 clones, 84% seen once. The V end lost 5 bases, the J end lost 1 base, and 22 bases lay between the germline ends. The CDR3 runs 18 residues. Germline CDR1 reads SGHTA; CDR2 reads FQGNSA. Source material: peripheral blood. The sequence derives from a man in his 70s with active or convalescent COVID-19. The chain has TRBV7-2 and TRBJ2-3; D possibly corresponds to TRBD2 (7 bases). In nucleotides, the CDR3 is TGTGCCAGCAGCCCCTCGGGTTTGGGGGGGCTAGGCACAGATACGCAGTATTTT. Residues: CASSPSGLGGLGTDTQYF.